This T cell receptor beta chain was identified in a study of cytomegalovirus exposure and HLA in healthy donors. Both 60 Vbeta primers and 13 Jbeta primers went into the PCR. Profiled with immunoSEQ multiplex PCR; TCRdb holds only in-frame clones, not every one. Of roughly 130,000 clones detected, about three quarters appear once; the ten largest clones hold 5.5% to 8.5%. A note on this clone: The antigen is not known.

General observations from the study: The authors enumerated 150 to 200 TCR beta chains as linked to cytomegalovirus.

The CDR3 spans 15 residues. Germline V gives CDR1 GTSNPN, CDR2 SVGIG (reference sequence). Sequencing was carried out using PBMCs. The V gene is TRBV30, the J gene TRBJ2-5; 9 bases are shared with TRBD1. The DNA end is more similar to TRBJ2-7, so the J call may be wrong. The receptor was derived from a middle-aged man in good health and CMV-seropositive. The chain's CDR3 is CAWTPGDRVTYEQYF. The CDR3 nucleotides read TGTGCCTGGACCCCTGGGGACAGGGTTACCTACGAGCAGTACTTC.